A selection of T cell receptor beta chains follows, all from one sample in a study of shared clonotypes between healthy human individuals. TCRdb's table, derived via immunoSEQ multiplex PCR, lists solely in-frame clones and lacks some. The table lists more than 2,000,000 clones, over 85% of them singletons. Source material: naive CD4+ T cells from PBMCs. These receptors all come from a man in his late teens or twenties in good health. Some clones in this sample may be carry-over from other donors' samples. The CDR3 runs from the conserved cysteine through the conserved F or W. A D gene is named only where the DNA matches it firmly. Rows give clone size only sometimes, using once, few, many, or a class for an expanded clone.

V	size	D	J	DNA	CDR3
TRBV15	NA	NA	TRBJ1-5	TGTGCCACCAGCAGAGATTCCCCCAGGCAGCCCCAGCATTTT	CATSRDSPRQPQHF
TRBV5-5	NA	NA	TRBJ2-7	TGTGCCAGCAGCTTGGACATCGGATCCCGGTACGAGCAGTACTTC	CASSLDIGSRYEQYF
TRBV21-1	NA	NA	TRBJ1-5	TGTGCCAGCAGCGGACGGAGAGACAGGGGCAATCAGCCCCAGCATTTT	CASSGRRDRGNQPQHF
TRBV29-1	NA	NA	TRBJ2-1	TGCAGCGTTGAACGACTTCGCGCGGATCATGAGCAGTTCTTC	CSVERLRADHEQFF
TRBV13	NA	NA	TRBJ2-7	TGTGCCAGCAGCCTAAGGGTTTCCCCCTCCTACGAGCAGTACTTC	CASSLRVSPSYEQYF
TRBV19	few	NA	TRBJ1-5	TGTGCCAGTAGCCCCCAAGGGGGGCAGCCCCAGCATTTT	CASSPQGGQPQHF
TRBV6-5	NA	NA	TRBJ1-4	TGTGCCAGCAGTTACGGGGGTAATGAAAAACTGTTTTTT	CASSYGGNEKLFF
TRBV28	once	NA	TRBJ1-1	TGTGCCAGCAGTTTAACGGGGGGGAACACTGAAGCTTTCTTT	CASSLTGGNTEAFF
TRBV18	NA	TRBD1	TRBJ1-2	TGTGCCAGCTCACCCACAACTAGTGGGACAGGGAATGATGGCTACACCTTC	CASSPTTSGTGNDGYTF
TRBV5-1	NA	TRBD2	TRBJ2-3	TGCGCCAGCAGCCTAGCGGGAGCCACAGATACGCAGTATTTT	CASSLAGATDTQYF
TRBV10-3	NA	NA	TRBJ2-1	TGTGCCATCTCTGGGGGACAAGGGGCCTACAATGAGCAGTTCTTC	CAISGGQGAYNEQFF
TRBV4-2	NA	TRBD2	TRBJ2-1	TGTGCCAGCAGCCGTGTTGCGGGAGGTCTCTACAATGAGCAGTTCTTC	CASSRVAGGLYNEQFF
TRBV29-1	NA	TRBD1	TRBJ1-2	TGCAGCGTTGAGAGGTTAGGGGGCTGGCACGGCTACACCTTC	CSVERLGGWHGYTF
TRBV6-4	NA	TRBD2	TRBJ2-7	TGTGCCAGCAGGCGGGGACTAGCGGACTACGAGCAGTACTTC	CASRRGLADYEQYF
TRBV7-2	NA	NA	TRBJ2-3	TGTGCCAGCAGGCCCCCAGGGCGGGATAGGACAGATACGCAGTATTTT	CASRPPGRDRTDTQYF
TRBV7-8	NA	TRBD1	TRBJ2-6	TGTGCCAGCAGCTTAGGAGGACAGGGGATGTCTGGGGCCAACGTCCTGACTTTC	CASSLGGQGMSGANVLTF
TRBV5-1	NA	NA	TRBJ2-1	TGCGCCAGCAGCTCCACGGGAGCGGGTGCTCACAATGAGCAGTTCTTC	CASSSTGAGAHNEQFF
TRBV5-5	NA	NA	TRBJ1-5	TGTGCCAGCAGCTTGGAGGCCTTGAATCAGCCCCAGCATTTT	CASSLEALNQPQHF
TRBV18	NA	NA	TRBJ2-5	TGTGCCAGCTCACGACTCCGGACGGACTCCCAAGAGACCCAGTACTTC	CASSRLRTDSQETQYF
TRBV2	few	NA	TRBJ1-2	TGTGCCAGCAGTGGTTCGTCGGCAGCCTATGGCTACACCTTC	CASSGSSAAYGYTF
TRBV28	NA	TRBD2	TRBJ2-3	TGTGCCAGCAGTCGGACTAGCGTCCTCAGCACAGATACGCAGTATTTT	CASSRTSVLSTDTQYF
TRBV7-3	NA	TRBD1	TRBJ2-2	TGTGCCAGCAGCTCCTCCCGAGGGGGCGAGGAGCTGTTTTTT	CASSSSRGGEELFF
TRBV7-9	NA	TRBD1	TRBJ1-5	TGTGCCAGCAGCTTGGTTATTAACCCAGACAGGGGAAGAAATCAGCCCCAGCATTTT	CASSLVINPDRGRNQPQHF
TRBV27	NA	TRBD1	TRBJ1-3	TGTGCCAGCAGTTTATCGATTGAGAGACAGGGCCACTCTGGAAACACCATATATTTT	CASSLSIERQGHSGNTIYF
TRBV30	NA	TRBD2	TRBJ2-5	TGTGCCTGGATCGCAGCGGGGCGGGTGTACGGGGAGACCCAGTACTTC	CAWIAAGRVYGETQYF
TRBV7-3	NA	NA	TRBJ2-3	TGTGCCAGCAGCCGAGGGCAGGTAGGAGATACGCAGTATTTT	CASSRGQVGDTQYF
TRBV5-1	NA	NA	TRBJ2-1	TGCGCCAGCAGCTTGAACGCAGGGAAACATAATGAGCAGTTCTTC	CASSLNAGKHNEQFF
TRBV11-2	NA	NA	TRBJ2-3	TGTGCCAGCAGCTGGAGCTTATCGGGGGCTCGCGATACGCAGTATTTT	CASSWSLSGARDTQYF
TRBV6-6	NA	NA	TRBJ2-7	TGTGCCAGCAGTTACTCGTTAATGGGAACCTACGAGCAGTACTTC	CASSYSLMGTYEQYF
TRBV6-5	NA	TRBD1	TRBJ1-5	TGTGCCAGCGCACAAGGGACAGCCAATCAGCCCCAGCATTTT	CASAQGTANQPQHF
TRBV11-2	NA	NA	TRBJ2-2	TGTGCCAGCAGCTTACTAGGGGTGAACACCGGGGAGCTGTTTTTT	CASSLLGVNTGELFF
TRBV28	NA	TRBD1	TRBJ1-2	TGTGCCAGCAGGCCGACAGGGGGCTCTTTTGGCTACACCTTC	CASRPTGGSFGYTF
TRBV29-1	NA	TRBD2	TRBJ2-3	TGCAGCGGCGCGGGAGCTCTGGCTACGCAGTATTTT	CSGAGALATQYF
TRBV20-1	NA	NA	TRBJ2-5	TGCAGTGCACCCTCTCGGGAGACCCAGTACTTC	CSAPSRETQYF
TRBV7-2	NA	NA	TRBJ2-1	TGTGCCAGCAGCTTCCTTAGCGGCAATAATCTGTTCTTC	CASSFLSGNNLFF
TRBV19	NA	TRBD1	TRBJ1-1	TGTGCCAGTAGCACCCTAGGGGGCGCGGGCCTGAACACTGAAGCTTTCTTT	CASSTLGGAGLNTEAFF
TRBV6-6	NA	NA	TRBJ2-4	TGTGCCAGCGCCTCCCCGTGGATGGCCAAAAACATTCAGTACTTC	CASASPWMAKNIQYF
TRBV5-1	NA	NA	TRBJ2-7	TGCGCCAGCAGCTCCGCGGGCGGCGGCGAGCAGTACTTC	CASSSAGGGEQYF
TRBV5-1	NA	NA	TRBJ2-1	TGCGCCAGCAGCCCACCACCGGGCCCCGAGCAGTTCTTC	CASSPPPGPEQFF
TRBV19	NA	TRBD1	TRBJ2-6	TGTGCCAGTAGTATGGTGGGACAGCCCTCTGGGGCCAACGTCCTGACTTTC	CASSMVGQPSGANVLTF
TRBV4-3	NA	TRBD2	TRBJ2-1	TGCGCCAGCAGCGCATCGGGGGGGGCCTACAATGAGCAGTTCTTC	CASSASGGAYNEQFF
TRBV6-5	NA	NA	TRBJ2-1	TGTGCCAGCAGTTACTTGGGCAGGGGTACCGAGCAGTTCTTC	CASSYLGRGTEQFF
TRBV5-1	NA	NA	TRBJ1-1	TGCGCCAGCAGCTTGAGTTGGTACACTGAAGCTTTCTTT	CASSLSWYTEAFF
TRBV5-1	NA	TRBD2	TRBJ2-3	TGCGCCAGCAGCCGTCTAGCGGGAGGAGGAGTGTTGACAGATACGCAGTATTTT	CASSRLAGGGVLTDTQYF
TRBV5-1	few	TRBD1	TRBJ2-7	TGCGCCAGCAGCAATCGACAGGGCGGAAGCTACGAGCAGTACTTC	CASSNRQGGSYEQYF
TRBV29-1	NA	NA	TRBJ2-5	TGCAGCGTTCTCAAGTTCGGGGTGTTCGTACAAGAGACCCAGTACTTC	CSVLKFGVFVQETQYF
TRBV5-4	once	NA	TRBJ2-3	TGTGCCAGCACCTTAGACCGCACAGATACGCAGTATTTT	CASTLDRTDTQYF
TRBV7-3	NA	NA	TRBJ2-1	TGTGCCAGCAGCTTAAAGCCCCGCCCACTAGGGTCTCGCGACAATGAGCAGTTCTTC	CASSLKPRPLGSRDNEQFF
TRBV4-1	NA	NA	TRBJ2-5	TGCGCCAGCAGCCCTACCCCAGGGGAGACCCAGTACTTC	CASSPTPGETQYF
TRBV18	NA	TRBD2	TRBJ2-1	TGTGCCAGCTCACCACCGACGTGGGCTAGCGGGCGCTACAATGAGCAGTTCTTC	CASSPPTWASGRYNEQFF
TRBV5-1	NA	NA	TRBJ1-5	TGCGCCAGCAGCTTCGAGGGGGGGCCTTATCAGCCCCAGCATTTT	CASSFEGGPYQPQHF
TRBV7-2	NA	TRBD1	TRBJ2-6	TGTGCCAGCAGCTTGGCCAGGGGGCCTGGGGCCAACGTCCTGACTTTC	CASSLARGPGANVLTF
TRBV9	NA	NA	TRBJ2-7	TGTGCCAGCAGCGTAGGGGGCCAGCACGAAGGCGAGCAGTACTTC	CASSVGGQHEGEQYF
TRBV9	NA	TRBD2	TRBJ2-1	TGTGCCAGCAGCGTAGGGGCCACTAGCGGGAGGTTCTACAATGAGCAGTTCTTC	CASSVGATSGRFYNEQFF
TRBV6-5	once	NA	TRBJ2-7	TGTGCCAGCAGTTACCAGAAACACGTCTCCTACGAGCAGTACTTC	CASSYQKHVSYEQYF
TRBV27	NA	NA	TRBJ2-5	TGTGCCAGCAGGGTAGGGGTTTCAAACTCGTGGGAGACCCAGTACTTC	CASRVGVSNSWETQYF
TRBV27	NA	TRBD1	TRBJ2-7	TGTGCCAGCAGCCCCAGGACAGGCCCCATGCAGGTGGAGCAGTACTTC	CASSPRTGPMQVEQYF